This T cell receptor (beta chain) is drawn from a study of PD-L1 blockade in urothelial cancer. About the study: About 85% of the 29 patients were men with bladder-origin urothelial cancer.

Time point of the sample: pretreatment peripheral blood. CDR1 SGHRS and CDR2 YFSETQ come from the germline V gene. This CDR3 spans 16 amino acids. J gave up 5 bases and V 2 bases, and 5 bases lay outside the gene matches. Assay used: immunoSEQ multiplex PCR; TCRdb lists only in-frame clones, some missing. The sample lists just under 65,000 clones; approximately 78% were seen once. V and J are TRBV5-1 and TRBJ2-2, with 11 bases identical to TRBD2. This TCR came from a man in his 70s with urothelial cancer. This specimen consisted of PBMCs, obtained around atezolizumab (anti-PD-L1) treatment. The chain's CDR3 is CASSFRLAGRTGELFF. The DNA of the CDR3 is TGCGCCAGCAGCTTCCGACTAGCGGGACGAACCGGGGAGCTGTTTTTT. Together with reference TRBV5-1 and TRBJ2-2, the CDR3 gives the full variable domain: KAGVTQTPRYLIKTRGQQVTLSCSPISGHRSVSWYQQTPGQGLQFLFEYFSETQRNKGNFPGRFSGRQFSNSRSEMNVSTLELGDSALYLCASSFRLAGRTGELFFGEGSRLTVL.